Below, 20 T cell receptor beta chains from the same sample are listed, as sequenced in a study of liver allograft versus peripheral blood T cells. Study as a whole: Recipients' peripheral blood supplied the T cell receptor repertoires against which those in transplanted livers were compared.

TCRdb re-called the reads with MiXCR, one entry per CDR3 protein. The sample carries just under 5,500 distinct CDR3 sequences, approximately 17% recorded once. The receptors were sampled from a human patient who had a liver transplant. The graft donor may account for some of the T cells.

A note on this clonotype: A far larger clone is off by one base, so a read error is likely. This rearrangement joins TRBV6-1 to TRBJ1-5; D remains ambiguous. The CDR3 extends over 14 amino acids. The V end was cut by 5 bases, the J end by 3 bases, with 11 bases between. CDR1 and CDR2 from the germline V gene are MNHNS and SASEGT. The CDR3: CASSYSYINQPQHF. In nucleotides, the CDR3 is TGTGCCAGCAGTTACTCCTACATCAATCAGCCCCAGCATTTT.

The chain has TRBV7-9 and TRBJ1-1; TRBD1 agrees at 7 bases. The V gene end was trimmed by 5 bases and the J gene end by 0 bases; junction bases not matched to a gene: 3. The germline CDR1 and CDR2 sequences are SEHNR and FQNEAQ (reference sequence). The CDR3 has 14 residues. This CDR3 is CASSRQGMNTEAFF. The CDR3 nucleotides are TGTGCCAGCAGCCGACAGGGAATGAACACTGAAGCTTTCTTT.

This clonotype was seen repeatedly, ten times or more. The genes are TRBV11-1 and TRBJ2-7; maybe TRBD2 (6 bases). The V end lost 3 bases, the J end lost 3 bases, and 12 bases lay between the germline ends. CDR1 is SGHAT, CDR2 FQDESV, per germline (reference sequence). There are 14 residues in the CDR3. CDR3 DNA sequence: TGTGCCAGCAGCTTCGGCGGGACGGTCTACGAGCAGTACTTC. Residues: CASSFGGTVYEQYF.

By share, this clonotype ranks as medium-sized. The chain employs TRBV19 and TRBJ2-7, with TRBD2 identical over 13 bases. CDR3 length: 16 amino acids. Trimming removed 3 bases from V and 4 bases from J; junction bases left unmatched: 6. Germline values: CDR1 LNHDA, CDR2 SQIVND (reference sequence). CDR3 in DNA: TGTGCCAGTAGTATCCGCTGGACTAGCGGGAGTTACGAGCAGTACTTC. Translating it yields CASSIRWTSGSYEQYF.

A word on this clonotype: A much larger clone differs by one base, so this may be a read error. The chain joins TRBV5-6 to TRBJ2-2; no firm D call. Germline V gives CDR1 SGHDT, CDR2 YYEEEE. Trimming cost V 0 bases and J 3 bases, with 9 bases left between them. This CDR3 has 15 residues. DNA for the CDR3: TGTGCCAGCAGCTTGGAACAGCCGGACACCGGGGAGCTGTTTTTT. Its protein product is CASSLEQPDTGELFF.

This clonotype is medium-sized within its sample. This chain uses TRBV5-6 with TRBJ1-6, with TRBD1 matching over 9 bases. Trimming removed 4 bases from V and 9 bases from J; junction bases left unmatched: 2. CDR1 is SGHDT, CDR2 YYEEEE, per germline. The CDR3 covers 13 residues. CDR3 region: CASSPGQGSPLHF. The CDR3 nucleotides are TGTGCCAGCAGCCCGGGACAGGGTTCACCCCTCCACTTT.

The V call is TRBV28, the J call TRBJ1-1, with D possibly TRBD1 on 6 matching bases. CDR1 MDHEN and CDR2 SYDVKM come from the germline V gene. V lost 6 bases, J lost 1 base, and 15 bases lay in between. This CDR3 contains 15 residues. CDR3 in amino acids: CASRSPGVENTEAFF. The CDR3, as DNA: TGTGCCAGCAGATCCCCAGGGGTGGAGAACACTGAAGCTTTCTTT.

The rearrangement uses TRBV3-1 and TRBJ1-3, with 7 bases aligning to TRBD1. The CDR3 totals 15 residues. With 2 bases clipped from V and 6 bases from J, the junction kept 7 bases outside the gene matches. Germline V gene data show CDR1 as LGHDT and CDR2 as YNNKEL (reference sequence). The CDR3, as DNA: TGTGCCAGCAGCCAATCACAGGGGATTGAAAACACCATATATTTT. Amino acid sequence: CASSQSQGIENTIYF.

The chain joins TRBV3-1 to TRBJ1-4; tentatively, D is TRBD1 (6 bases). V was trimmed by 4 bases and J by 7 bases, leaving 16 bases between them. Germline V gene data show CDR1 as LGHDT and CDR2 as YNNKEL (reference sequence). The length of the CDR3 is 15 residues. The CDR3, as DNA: TGTGCCAGCAGCCCTAGGGGGGATGGTAGTGAAAAACTGTTTTTT. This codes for CASSPRGDGSEKLFF. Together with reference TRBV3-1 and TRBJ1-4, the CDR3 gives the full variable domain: DTAVSQTPKYLVTQMGNDKSIKCEQNLGHDTMYWYKQDSKKFLKIMFSYNNKELIINETVPNRFSPKSPDKAHLNLHINSLELGDSAVYFCASSPRGDGSEKLFFGSGTQLSVL.

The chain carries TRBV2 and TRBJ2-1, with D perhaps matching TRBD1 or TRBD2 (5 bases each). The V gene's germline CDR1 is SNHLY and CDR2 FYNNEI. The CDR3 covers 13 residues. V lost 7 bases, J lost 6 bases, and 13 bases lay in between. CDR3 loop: CASNRDLPNEQFF. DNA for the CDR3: TGTGCCAGCAACCGGGACCTCCCCAATGAGCAGTTCTTC.

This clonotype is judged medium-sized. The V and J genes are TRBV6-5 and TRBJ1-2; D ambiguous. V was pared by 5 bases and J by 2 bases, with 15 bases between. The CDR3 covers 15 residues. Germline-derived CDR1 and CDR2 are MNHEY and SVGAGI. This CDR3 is CASSLQWAANYGYTF. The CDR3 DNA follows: TGTGCCAGCAGTCTTCAGTGGGCTGCGAACTATGGCTACACCTTC.

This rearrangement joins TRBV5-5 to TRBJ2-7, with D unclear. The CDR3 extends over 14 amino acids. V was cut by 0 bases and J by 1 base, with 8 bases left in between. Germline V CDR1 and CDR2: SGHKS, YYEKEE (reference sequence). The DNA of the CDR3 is TGTGCCAGCAGCTTGGTCGAGAGATCCTACGAGCAGTACTTC. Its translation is CASSLVERSYEQYF.

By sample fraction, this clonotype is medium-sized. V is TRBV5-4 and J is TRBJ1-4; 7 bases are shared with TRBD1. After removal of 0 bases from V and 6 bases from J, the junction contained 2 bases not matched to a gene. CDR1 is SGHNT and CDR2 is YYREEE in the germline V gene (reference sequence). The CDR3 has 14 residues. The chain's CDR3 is CASSLDRGYEKLFF. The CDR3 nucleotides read TGTGCCAGCAGCTTGGACAGGGGATATGAAAAACTGTTTTTT.

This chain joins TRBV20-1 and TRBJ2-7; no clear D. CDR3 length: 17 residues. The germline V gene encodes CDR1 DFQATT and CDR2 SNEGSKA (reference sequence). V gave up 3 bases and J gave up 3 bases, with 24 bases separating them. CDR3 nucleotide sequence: TGCAGTGCTAGTCCTCATTTGTCGGCAGAGAATTTCTACGAGCAGTACTTC. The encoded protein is CSASPHLSAENFYEQYF.

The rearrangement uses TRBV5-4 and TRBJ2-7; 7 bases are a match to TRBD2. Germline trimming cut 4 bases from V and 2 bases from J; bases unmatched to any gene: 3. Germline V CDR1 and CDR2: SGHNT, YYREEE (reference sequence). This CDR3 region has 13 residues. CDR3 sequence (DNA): TGTGCCAGCAGCGGGGGGGGAACCTACGAGCAGTACTTC. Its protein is CASSGGGTYEQYF.

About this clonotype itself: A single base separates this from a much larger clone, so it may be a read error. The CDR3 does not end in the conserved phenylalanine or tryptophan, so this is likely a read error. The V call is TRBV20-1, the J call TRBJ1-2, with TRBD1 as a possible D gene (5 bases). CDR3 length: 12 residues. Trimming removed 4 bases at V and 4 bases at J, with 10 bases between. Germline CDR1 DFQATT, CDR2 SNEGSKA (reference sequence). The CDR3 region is CSATQGGYGYTS. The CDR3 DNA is TGCAGTGCTACTCAGGGCGGCTATGGCTACACCTCC.

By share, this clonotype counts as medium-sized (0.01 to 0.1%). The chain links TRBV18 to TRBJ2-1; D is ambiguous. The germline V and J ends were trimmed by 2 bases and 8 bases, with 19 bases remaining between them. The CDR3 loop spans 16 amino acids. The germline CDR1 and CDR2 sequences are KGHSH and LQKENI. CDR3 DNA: TGTGCCAGCTCACCAATAGCCGCAGGTTGGCCCGATGAGCAGTTCTTC. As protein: CASSPIAAGWPDEQFF.

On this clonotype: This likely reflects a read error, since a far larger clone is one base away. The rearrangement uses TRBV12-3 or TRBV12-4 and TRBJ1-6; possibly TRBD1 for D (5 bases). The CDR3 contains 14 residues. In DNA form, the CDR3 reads TGTGCCAGCAGCCCGGGACTTTATAATTCACACCTCCACTTT. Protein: CASSPGLYNSHLHF.

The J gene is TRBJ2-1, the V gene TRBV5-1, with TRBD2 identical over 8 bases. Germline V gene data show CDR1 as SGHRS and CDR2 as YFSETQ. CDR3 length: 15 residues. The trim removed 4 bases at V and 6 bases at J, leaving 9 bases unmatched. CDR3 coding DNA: TGCGCCAGCAGCCGGGGGGGTGCTGTCCTCAATGAGCAGTTCTTC. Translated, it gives CASSRGGAVLNEQFF.

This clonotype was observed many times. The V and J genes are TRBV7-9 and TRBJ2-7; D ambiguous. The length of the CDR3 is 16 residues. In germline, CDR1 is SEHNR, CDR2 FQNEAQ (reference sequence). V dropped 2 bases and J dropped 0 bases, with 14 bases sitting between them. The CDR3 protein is CASSLKTFPFSYEQYF. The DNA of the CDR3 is TGTGCCAGCAGCTTAAAGACATTCCCTTTCTCCTACGAGCAGTACTTC.